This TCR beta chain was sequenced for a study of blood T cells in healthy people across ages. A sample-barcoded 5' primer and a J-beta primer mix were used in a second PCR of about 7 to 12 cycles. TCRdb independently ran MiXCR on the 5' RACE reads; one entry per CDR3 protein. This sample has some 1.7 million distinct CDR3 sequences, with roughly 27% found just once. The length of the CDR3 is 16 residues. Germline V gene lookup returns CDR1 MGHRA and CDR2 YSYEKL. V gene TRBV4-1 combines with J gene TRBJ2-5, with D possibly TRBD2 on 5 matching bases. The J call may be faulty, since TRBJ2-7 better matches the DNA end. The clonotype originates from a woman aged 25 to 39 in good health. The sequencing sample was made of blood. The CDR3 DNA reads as TGCGCCAGCAGCCAAGGTCCGGAACGGGGTGTAAGCGAGCAGTACTTC. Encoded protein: CASSQGPERGVSEQYF.